Given below is one T cell receptor (beta chain) in context. Its antigen is not known. This sample is part of a study of cytomegalovirus exposure and HLA in healthy donors. The study, taken as a whole, reports: Analysis performed later showed TCR beta chains linked to HLA being more clonally expanded than equally common others. Among the most significant clusters, several appeared linked to common viral pathogens in a later analysis. Earlier findings revealed that most TCR beta V segments proved productive either about 90% or about 30% of the time.

V dropped 4 bases and J dropped 5; count of bases not matched to a gene: 10. The CDR3 runs 15 residues. The germline V gene has CDR1 SGHVS and CDR2 FQNEAQ. Both 60 Vbeta primers and 13 Jbeta primers went into the PCR. Data came from immunoSEQ multiplex PCR; TCRdb stores just in-frame clones and leaves some out. The sample lists roughly 100,000 clones, approximately 64% seen once, with around 3.3% in the top ten. The chain recombines TRBV7-8 with TRBJ2-7; 8 nucleotides agree with TRBD1. The sequenced material came from PBMCs. The TCR comes from a woman aged 50 to 65 in good health and CMV-seronegative. DNA for the CDR3: TGTGCCAGCAGCTCATCTCCGGGACAGGTCAACGAGCAGTACTTC. Protein product: CASSSSPGQVNEQYF.